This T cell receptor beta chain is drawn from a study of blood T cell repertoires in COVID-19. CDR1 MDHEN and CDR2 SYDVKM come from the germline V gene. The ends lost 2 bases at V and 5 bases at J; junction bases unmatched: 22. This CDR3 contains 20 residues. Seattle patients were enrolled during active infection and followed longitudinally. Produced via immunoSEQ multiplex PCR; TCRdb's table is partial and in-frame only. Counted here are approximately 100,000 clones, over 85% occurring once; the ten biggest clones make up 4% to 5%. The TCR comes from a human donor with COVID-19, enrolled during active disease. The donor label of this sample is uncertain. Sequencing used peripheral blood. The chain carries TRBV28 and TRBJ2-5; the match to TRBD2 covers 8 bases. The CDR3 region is CASSLRNRGSRGDGRETQYF. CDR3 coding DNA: TGTGCCAGCAGTTTAAGAAATAGGGGCTCGCGGGGGGACGGCAGGGAGACCCAGTACTTC. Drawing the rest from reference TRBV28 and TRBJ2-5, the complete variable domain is DVKVTQSSRYLVKRTGEKVFLECVQDMDHENMFWYRQDPGLGLRLIYFSYDVKMKEKGDIPEGYSVSREKKERFSLILESASTNQTSMYLCASSLRNRGSRGDGRETQYFGPGTRLLVL.